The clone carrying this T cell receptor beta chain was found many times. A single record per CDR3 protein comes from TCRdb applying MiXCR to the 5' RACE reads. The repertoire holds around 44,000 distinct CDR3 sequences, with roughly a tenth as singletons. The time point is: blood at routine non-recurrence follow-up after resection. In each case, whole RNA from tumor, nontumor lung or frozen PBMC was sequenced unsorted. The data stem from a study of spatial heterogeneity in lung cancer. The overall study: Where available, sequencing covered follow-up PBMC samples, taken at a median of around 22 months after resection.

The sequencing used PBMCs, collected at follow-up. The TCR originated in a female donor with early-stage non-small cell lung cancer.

CDR3 nucleotide sequence: TGTGCCAGCAGCTTTAGCTCCTACGAGCAGTACTTC. This translates into CASSFSSYEQYF. The chain employs TRBV13 and TRBJ2-7; D is unclear. The CDR3 sequence is 12 residues long. The V and J ends lost 3 bases and 0 bases respectively, with 3 bases between them. The germline gives CDR1 PRHDT, CDR2 FYEKMQ (reference sequence).